This paragraph covers one T cell receptor beta chain sequence. The data were obtained in a study of cytomegalovirus exposure and HLA in healthy donors. Per germline, CDR1 MNHNS and CDR2 SASEGT. This CDR3 contains 15 residues. In the PCR, 60 Vbeta and 13 Jbeta primers were used. Sequencing was performed with immunoSEQ multiplex PCR; in TCRdb, only in-frame clones are kept and a portion is missing. The data hold approximately 130,000 clones, with approximately 82% observed a single time. The chain is built from TRBV6-1 and TRBJ2-7; 11 positions match TRBD1. The origin of this receptor is a boy under 10 years old in good health and CMV-seronegative. The sample consisted of PBMCs. The chain's CDR3 is CASSEGQGAPYEQYV. The CDR3 coding sequence is TGTGCCAGCAGCGAAGGACAGGGGGCCCCCTACGAGCAGTACGTC.